Included here is one T cell receptor beta chain sequence, with context. Germline assignment: CDR1 MNHEY and CDR2 SMNVEV (reference sequence). The length of the CDR3 is 11 residues. V lost 3 bases, J lost 8 bases, and 5 bases lay in between. How the authors handled the data: Amplification of reference gene primers was used by the study to estimate nucleated cell counts. Profiled with immunoSEQ multiplex PCR; TCRdb holds only in-frame clones, not every one. From that table come the V and J calls and clone size; the DNA was used to work out D and trimming. The repertoire includes roughly 56,000 clones, approximately 92% of them detected once, and 3.5% to 5.5% sits in the top ten. The source of the sample is a study of blood T cell repertoires in COVID-19.

The sequence was collected from a middle-aged man with active COVID-19. The sequenced sample consisted of peripheral blood. This chain uses TRBV27 with TRBJ1-3; D gene ambiguous. The CDR3 here is CASSLGDTIYF. CDR3 coding DNA: TGTGCCAGCAGTTTGGGCGACACCATATATTTT.